This T cell receptor beta chain is drawn from a study of shared clonotypes between healthy human individuals. Remarks on this clone: The antigen is undetermined.

Naive CD4+ cells were CD45RA-selected; the remaining cells were memory. Method: immunoSEQ multiplex PCR; TCRdb's copy keeps in-frame clones and lacks some. Here the sample spans some 1 million clones, about 75% being singletons. Trimming took off 0 bases at V and 0 bases at J, with 4 bases between the two ends. The CDR3 loop spans 15 amino acids. The germline gives CDR1 SGHRS, CDR2 YFSETQ. Study-wide results and limits: A small donor pool kept down the genetic and exposure-history diversity that was represented. Rarefaction revealed incomplete sorted-subset sequencing despite large depth.

The rearrangement uses TRBV5-1 and TRBJ2-6; D uncertain. This TCR derives from a man aged 18 to 30 in good health. The material sequenced was memory CD4+ T cells sorted from blood. Subset given: CD45RA-negative fraction. This CDR3 reads CASSLEASGANVLTF. The CDR3 coding sequence is TGCGCCAGCAGCTTGGAGGCCTCTGGGGCCAACGTCCTGACTTTC.